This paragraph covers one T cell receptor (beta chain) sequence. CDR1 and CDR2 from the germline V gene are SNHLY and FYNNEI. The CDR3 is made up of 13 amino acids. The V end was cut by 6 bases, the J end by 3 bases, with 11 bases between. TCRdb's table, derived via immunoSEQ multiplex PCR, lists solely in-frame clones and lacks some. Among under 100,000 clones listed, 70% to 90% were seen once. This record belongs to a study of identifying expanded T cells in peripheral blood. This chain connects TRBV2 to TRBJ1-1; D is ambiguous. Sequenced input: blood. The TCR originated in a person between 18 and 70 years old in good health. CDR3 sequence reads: CASRPQRDTEAFF. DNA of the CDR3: TGTGCCAGCAGACCTCAGAGGGACACTGAAGCTTTCTTT. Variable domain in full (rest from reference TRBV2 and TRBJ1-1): EPEVTQTPSHQVTQMGQEVILRCVPISNHLYFYWYRQILGQKVEFLVSFYNNEISEKSEIFDDQFSVERPDGSNFTLKIRSTKLEDSAMYFCASRPQRDTEAFFGQGTRLTVV.